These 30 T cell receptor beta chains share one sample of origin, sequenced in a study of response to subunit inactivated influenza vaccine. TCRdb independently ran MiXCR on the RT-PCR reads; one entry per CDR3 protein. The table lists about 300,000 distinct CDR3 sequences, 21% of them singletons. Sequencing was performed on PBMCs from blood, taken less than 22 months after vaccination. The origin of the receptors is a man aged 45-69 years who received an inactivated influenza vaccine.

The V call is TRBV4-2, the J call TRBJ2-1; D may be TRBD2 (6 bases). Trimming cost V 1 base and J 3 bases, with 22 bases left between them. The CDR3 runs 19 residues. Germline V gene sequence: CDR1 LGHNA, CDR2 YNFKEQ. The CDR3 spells CASSQGTLATGDNYNEQFF. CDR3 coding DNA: TGTGCCAGCAGCCAAGGGACCCTTGCAACGGGAGATAACTACAATGAGCAGTTCTTC.

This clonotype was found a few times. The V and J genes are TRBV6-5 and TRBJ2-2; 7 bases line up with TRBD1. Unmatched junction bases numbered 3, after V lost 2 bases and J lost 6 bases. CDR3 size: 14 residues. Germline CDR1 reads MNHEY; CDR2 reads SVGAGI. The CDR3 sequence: CASSYQGVAGELFF. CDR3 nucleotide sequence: TGTGCCAGCAGTTACCAGGGGGTGGCCGGGGAGCTGTTTTTT.

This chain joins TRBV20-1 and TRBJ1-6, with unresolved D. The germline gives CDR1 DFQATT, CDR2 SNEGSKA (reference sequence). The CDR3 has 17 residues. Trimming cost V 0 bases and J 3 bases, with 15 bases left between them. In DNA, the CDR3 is TGCAGTGCTAGAGATCATCGGAAGAGCCTCTATAATTCACCCCTCCACTTT. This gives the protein CSARDHRKSLYNSPLHF.

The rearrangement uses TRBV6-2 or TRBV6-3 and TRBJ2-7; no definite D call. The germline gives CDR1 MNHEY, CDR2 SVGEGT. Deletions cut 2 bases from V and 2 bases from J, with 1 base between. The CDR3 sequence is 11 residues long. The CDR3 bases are TGTGCCAGCAGTTACGCCTACGAGCAGTACTTC. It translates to CASSYAYEQYF.

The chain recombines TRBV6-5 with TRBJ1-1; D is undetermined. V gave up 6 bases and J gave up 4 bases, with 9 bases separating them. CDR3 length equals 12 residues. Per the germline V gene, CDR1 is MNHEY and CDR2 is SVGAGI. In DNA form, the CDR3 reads TGTGCCAGCAGGGGCAGAGGCACTGAAGCTTTCTTT. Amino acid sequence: CASRGRGTEAFF.

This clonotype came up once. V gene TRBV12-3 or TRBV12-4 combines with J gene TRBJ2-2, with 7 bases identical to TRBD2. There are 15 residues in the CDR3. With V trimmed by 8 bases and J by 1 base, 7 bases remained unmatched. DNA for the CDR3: TGTGCCAGCGTGGGGGGGATAAGGAACACCGGGGAGCTGTTTTTT. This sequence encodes CASVGGIRNTGELFF.

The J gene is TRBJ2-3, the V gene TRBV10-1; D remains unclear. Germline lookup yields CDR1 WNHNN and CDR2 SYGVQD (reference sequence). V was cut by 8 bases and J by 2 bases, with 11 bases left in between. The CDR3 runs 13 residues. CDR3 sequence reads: CASGRHLTDTQYF. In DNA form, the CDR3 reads TGCGCCAGCGGAAGACATCTCACAGATACGCAGTATTTT.

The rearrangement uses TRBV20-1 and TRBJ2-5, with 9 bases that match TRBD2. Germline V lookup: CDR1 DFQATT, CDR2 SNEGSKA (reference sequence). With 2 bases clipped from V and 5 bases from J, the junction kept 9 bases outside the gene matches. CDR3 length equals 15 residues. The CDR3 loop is CSARFTGLASETQYF. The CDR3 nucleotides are TGCAGTGCTAGATTCACGGGACTAGCATCCGAGACCCAGTACTTC.

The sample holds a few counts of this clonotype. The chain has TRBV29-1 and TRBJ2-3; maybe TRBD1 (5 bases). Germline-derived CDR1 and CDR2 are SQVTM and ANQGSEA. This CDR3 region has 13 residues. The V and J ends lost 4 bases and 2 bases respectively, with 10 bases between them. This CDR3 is CSVVGLNTDTQYF. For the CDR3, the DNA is TGCAGCGTTGTGGGGCTCAACACAGATACGCAGTATTTT.

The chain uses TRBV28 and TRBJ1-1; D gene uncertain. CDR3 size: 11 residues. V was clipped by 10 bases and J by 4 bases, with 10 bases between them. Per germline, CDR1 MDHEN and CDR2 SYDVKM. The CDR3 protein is CATSPLTEAFF. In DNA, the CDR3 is TGTGCCACCTCCCCGCTCACTGAAGCTTTCTTT.

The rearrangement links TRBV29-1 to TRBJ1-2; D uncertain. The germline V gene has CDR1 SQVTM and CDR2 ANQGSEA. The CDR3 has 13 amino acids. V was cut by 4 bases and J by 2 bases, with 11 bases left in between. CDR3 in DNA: TGCAGCGTTGCGAGGGCCCGGAACTATGGCTACACCTTC. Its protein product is CSVARARNYGYTF.

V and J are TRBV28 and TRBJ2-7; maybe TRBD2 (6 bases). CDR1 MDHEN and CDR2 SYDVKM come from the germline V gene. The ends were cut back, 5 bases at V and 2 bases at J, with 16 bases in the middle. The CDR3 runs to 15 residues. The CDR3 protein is CASSPRLVSAYEQYF. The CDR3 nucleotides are TGTGCCAGCAGTCCTCGACTAGTATCTGCCTACGAGCAGTACTTC.

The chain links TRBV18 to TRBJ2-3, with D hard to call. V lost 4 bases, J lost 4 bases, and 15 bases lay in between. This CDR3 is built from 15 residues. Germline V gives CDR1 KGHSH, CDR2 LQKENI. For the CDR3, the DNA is TGTGCCAGCTCACTGGGTTTGGGCAAATCAGATACGCAGTATTTT. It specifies CASSLGLGKSDTQYF.

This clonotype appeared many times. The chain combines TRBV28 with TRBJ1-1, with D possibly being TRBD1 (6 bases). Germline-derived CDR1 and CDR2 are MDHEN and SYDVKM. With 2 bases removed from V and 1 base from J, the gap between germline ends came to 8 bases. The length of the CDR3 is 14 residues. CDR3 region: CASSLEDRNTEAFF. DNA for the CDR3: TGTGCCAGCAGTTTAGAGGACAGGAACACTGAAGCTTTCTTT.

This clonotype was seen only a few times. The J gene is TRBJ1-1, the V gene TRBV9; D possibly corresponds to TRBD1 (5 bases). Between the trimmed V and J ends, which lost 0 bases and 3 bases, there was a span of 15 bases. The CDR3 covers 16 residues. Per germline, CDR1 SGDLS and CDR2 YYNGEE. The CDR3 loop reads CASSVEAQGWDTEAFF. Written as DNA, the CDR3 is TGTGCCAGCAGCGTAGAGGCCCAGGGATGGGACACTGAAGCTTTCTTT.

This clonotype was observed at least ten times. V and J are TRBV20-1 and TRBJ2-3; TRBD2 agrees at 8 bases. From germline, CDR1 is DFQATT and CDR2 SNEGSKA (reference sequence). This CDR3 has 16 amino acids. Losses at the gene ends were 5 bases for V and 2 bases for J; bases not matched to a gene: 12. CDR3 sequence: CSAFSGGGPNTDTQYF. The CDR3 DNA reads TGCAGTGCTTTTTCCGGGGGGGGCCCCAACACAGATACGCAGTATTTT.

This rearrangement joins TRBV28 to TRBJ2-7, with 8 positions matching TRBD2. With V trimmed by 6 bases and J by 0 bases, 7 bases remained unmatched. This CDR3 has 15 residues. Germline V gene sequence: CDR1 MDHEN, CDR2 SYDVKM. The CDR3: CASSTPGLDSYEQYF. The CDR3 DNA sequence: TGTGCCAGCAGCACCCCGGGACTAGACTCCTACGAGCAGTACTTC.

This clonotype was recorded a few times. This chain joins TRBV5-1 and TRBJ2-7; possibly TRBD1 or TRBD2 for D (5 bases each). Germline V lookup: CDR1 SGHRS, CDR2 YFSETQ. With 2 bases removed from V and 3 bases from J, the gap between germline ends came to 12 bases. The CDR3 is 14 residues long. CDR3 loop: CASSLGTVIYEQYF. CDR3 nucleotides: TGCGCCAGCAGCTTAGGGACGGTCATCTACGAGCAGTACTTC.

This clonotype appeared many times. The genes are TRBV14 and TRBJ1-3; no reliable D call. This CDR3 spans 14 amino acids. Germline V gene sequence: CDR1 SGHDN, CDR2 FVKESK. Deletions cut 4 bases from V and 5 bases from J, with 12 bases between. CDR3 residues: CASSRHFGRNTIYF. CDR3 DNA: TGTGCCAGCAGCCGCCACTTCGGAAGAAACACCATATATTTT.

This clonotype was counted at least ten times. The CDR3 loop reads CASRKPGGRGNEQFF. The CDR3 nucleotides read TGTGCCAGCAGGAAGCCGGGGGGGCGAGGAAATGAGCAGTTCTTC. The rearrangement joins TRBV11-2 to TRBJ2-1; 8 positions match TRBD2. This CDR3 contains 15 residues. Germline loops: CDR1 SGHAT, CDR2 FQNNGV. Trimming at V came to 6 bases and at J to 7 bases, leaving 11 bases not matched to a gene.

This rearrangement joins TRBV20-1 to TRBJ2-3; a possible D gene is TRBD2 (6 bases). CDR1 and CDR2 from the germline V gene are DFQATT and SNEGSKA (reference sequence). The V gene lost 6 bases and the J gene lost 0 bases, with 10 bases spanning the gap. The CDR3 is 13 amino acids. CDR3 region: CSAERGSTDTQYF. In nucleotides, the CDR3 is TGCAGTGCCGAACGGGGGAGCACAGATACGCAGTATTTT.

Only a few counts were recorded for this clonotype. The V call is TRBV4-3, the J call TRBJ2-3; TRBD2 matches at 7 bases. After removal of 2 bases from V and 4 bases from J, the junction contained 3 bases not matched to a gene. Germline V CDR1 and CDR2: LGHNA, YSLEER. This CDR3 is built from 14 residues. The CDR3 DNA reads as TGCGCCAGCAGCCAAAGTCGGGGGGCAGATACGCAGTATTTT. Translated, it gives CASSQSRGADTQYF.

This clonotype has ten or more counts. CDR3 bases: TGTGCCAGCAGTTACGGGGGGCACGGTGGCTACACCTTC. Its protein is CASSYGGHGGYTF. The chain links TRBV6-2 or TRBV6-3 to TRBJ1-2; a possible D gene is TRBD1 (6 bases). V was cut by 2 bases and J by 7 bases, with 11 bases left in between. The CDR3 contains 13 residues. Germline assignment: CDR1 MNHEY and CDR2 SVGEGT.

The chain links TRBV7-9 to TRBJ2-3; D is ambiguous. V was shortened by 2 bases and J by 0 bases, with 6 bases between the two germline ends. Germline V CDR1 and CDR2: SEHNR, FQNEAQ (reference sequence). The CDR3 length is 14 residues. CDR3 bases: TGTGCCAGCAGCTTATCCGTTAGCACAGATACGCAGTATTTT. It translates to CASSLSVSTDTQYF.

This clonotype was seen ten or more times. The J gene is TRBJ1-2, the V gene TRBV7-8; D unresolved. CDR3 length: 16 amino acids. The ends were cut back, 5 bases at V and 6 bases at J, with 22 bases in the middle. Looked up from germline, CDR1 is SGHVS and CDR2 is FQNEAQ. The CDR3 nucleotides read TGTGCCAGCAGCGTAGAAGACCCGGGCCTCCCCGATGGCTACACCTTC. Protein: CASSVEDPGLPDGYTF. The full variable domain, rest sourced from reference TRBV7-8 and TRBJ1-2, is GAGVSQSPRYKVAKRGQDVALRCDPISGHVSLFWYQQALGQGPEFLTYFQNEAQLDKSGLPSDRFFAERPEGSVSTLKIQRTQQEDSAVYLCASSVEDPGLPDGYTFGSGTRLTVV.

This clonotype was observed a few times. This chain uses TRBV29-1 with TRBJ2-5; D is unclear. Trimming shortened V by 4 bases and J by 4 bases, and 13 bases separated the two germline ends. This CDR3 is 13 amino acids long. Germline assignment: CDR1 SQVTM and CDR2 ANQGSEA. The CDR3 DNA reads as TGCAGCGTTGGGAACACCGGCGGAGAGACCCAGTACTTC. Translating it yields CSVGNTGGETQYF.

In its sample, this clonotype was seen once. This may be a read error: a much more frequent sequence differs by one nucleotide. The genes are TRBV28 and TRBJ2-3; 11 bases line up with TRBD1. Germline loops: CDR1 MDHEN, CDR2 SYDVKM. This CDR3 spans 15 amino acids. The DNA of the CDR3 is TGTGCCAGCAACTCGGAGGGACAGGGGGTTTATACGCGGTATTTT. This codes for CASNSEGQGVYTRYF.

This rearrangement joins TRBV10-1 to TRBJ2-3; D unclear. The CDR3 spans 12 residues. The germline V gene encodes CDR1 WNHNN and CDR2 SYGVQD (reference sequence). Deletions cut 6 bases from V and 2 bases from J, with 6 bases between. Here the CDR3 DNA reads TGCGCCAGCAGCAGACACACAGATACGCAGTATTTT. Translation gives CASSRHTDTQYF.

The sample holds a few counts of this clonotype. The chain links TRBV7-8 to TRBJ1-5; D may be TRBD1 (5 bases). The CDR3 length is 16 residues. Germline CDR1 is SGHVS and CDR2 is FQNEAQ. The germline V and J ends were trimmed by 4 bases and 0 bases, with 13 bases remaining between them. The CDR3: CASSSQRQFSNQPQHF. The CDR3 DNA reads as TGTGCCAGCAGCTCCCAACGACAGTTTAGCAATCAGCCCCAGCATTTT.

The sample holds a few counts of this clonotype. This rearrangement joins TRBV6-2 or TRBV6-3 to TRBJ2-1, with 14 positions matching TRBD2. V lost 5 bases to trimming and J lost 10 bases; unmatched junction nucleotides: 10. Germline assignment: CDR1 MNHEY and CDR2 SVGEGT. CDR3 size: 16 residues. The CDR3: CASSRPRTSGRFEQFF. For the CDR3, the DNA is TGTGCCAGCAGTCGACCAAGGACTAGCGGGAGGTTCGAGCAGTTCTTC.